Below, one TCR beta chain is given with its context. Antigen specificity is unknown. The sample comes from a study of CD8+ T cells in alopecia areata. Study-level background: Patients given treatment had severity scored by the percentage of scalp area affected. Whole-study results and caveats: Scalp clonality, together with expanded CD8+ clones among the top 100, fell significantly with tofacitinib.

Extracted from the samples, RNA was reverse transcribed into cDNA to serve as the sequencing template. Some clones are missing from TCRdb's copy, which holds only in-frame ones; the method was immunoSEQ multiplex PCR. The sample yields about 200,000 clones, around 65% seen once. Treatment here: oral pan-JAK inhibitor, 5-10 mg twice daily. This CDR3 is built from 13 residues. J was trimmed by 7 bases and V by 8 bases; bases with no gene match: 8. CDR1 MDHEN and CDR2 SYDVKM come from the germline V gene. The sequence was collected from a human donor with alopecia areata. V gene TRBV28 combines with J gene TRBJ2-3; 8 nucleotides match TRBD2. This specimen was CD4+ T cells sorted from blood, taken at week 4, from a patient treated with tofacitinib. CDR3 protein: CASCPGGANTQYF. Written as DNA, the CDR3 is TGTGCCAGCTGCCCCGGGGGGGCAAATACGCAGTATTTT.